Each of the 19 T cell receptor beta chains below was sequenced from the same sample in a study of blood T cell repertoires in COVID-19. Profiling relied on immunoSEQ multiplex PCR, and the TCRdb table lists in-frame clones only, not all of them. The table includes about 240,000 clones, roughly 90% detected once. Sequences were obtained from PBMCs or T cells enriched from blood (not recorded which). Receptor source: a woman aged 25 to 45 who had recovered from COVID-19.

The genes are TRBV28 and TRBJ1-2; D not resolved. V gave up 5 bases and J gave up 5 bases, with 15 bases separating them. There are 14 residues in the CDR3. Germline V gene lookup returns CDR1 MDHEN and CDR2 SYDVKM. CDR3 nucleotides: TGTGCCAGCAGTGGCCCTGGGGAGGGATATGGCTACACCTTC. Translating it yields CASSGPGEGYGYTF.

The chain uses TRBV4-3 and TRBJ1-5; D ambiguous. The CDR3 runs 12 residues. V gave up 4 bases and J gave up 6 bases, with 7 bases separating them. Germline loops: CDR1 LGHNA, CDR2 YSLEER. In DNA, the CDR3 is TGCGCCAGCAGCCTAAACGGTCAGCCCCAGCATTTT. The encoded protein is CASSLNGQPQHF.

This clone was found a few times. This sequence joins TRBV6-5 and TRBJ2-2; 10 nucleotides match TRBD2. Germline-derived CDR1 and CDR2 are MNHEY and SVGAGI. With V trimmed by 0 bases and J by 4 bases, 2 bases remained unmatched. This CDR3 is 16 amino acids long. The CDR3 here is CASSYSPSGSTGELFF. The CDR3 DNA reads as TGTGCCAGCAGTTACTCCCCTAGCGGGAGCACCGGGGAGCTGTTTTTT.

In its sample, this clone was seen a few times. The sample holds other DNA sequences that translate to the same CDR3. CDR3 residues: CASSIDSAVVGYTF. For the CDR3, the DNA is TGTGCCAGCAGCATCGACAGTGCCGTGGTCGGCTACACCTTC. The chain links TRBV9 to TRBJ1-2, with TRBD1 as a possible D gene (5 bases). The germline CDR1 and CDR2 sequences are SGDLS and YYNGEE. With 4 bases removed from V and 8 bases from J, the gap between germline ends came to 18 bases. This CDR3 spans 14 amino acids.

The rearrangement uses TRBV28 and TRBJ1-1, with TRBD1 identical over 7 bases. Losses at the gene ends were 4 bases for V and 6 bases for J; bases not matched to a gene: 8. The germline V gene encodes CDR1 MDHEN and CDR2 SYDVKM. This CDR3 contains 14 residues. CDR3 region: CASSYRQGFAEAFF. The CDR3 region has the DNA TGTGCCAGCAGTTACCGACAGGGATTTGCTGAAGCTTTCTTT.

This clone has only one observation. V and J are TRBV5-1 and TRBJ2-1; tentatively, D is TRBD2 (5 bases). The V gene's germline CDR1 is SGHRS and CDR2 YFSETQ. The CDR3 runs to 13 residues. The V end was cut by 4 bases, the J end by 6 bases, with 11 bases between. The chain's CDR3 is CASSPSRFNEQFF. The CDR3 DNA follows: TGCGCCAGCAGCCCTAGCAGGTTCAATGAGCAGTTCTTC.

The chain couples TRBV18 to TRBJ2-6; a weak D match, TRBD1 (6 bases). The CDR3 spans 16 residues. V was pared by 3 bases and J by 0 bases, with 9 bases between. CDR1 and CDR2 (germline): KGHSH, LQKENI. The CDR3 DNA follows: TGTGCCAGCTCACCTAGGGGGAGCTCTGGGGCCAACGTCCTGACTTTC. Amino acid sequence: CASSPRGSSGANVLTF.

This clone was observed many times. The chain joins TRBV5-4 to TRBJ1-4, with 8 bases fitting TRBD1. V dropped 3 bases and J dropped 8; count of bases not matched to a gene: 6. Per the germline V gene, CDR1 is SGHNT and CDR2 is YYREEE (reference sequence). The CDR3 length is 14 residues. The CDR3 here is CASSSQGVGEKLFF. CDR3 bases: TGTGCCAGCAGCTCACAGGGGGTAGGAGAAAAACTGTTTTTT.

This chain connects TRBV19 to TRBJ1-1; 12 bases fit TRBD1. The V gene's germline CDR1 is LNHDA and CDR2 SQIVND (reference sequence). The CDR3 is made up of 16 amino acids. The J segment lost 1 base and the V segment lost 6 bases, leaving 6 bases of the junction unmatched. CDR3 sequence: CASSGGQGARNTEAFF. In DNA, the CDR3 is TGTGCCAGTAGCGGGGGACAGGGGGCTAGGAACACTGAAGCTTTCTTT. The complete variable domain, with remaining parts taken from reference TRBV19 and TRBJ1-1, reads DGGITQSPKYLFRKEGQNVTLSCEQNLNHDAMYWYRQDPGQGLRLIYYSQIVNDFQKGDIAEGYSVSREKKESFPLTVTSAQKNPTAFYLCASSGGQGARNTEAFFGQGTRLTVV.

The rearrangement joins TRBV7-2 to TRBJ1-1; no firm D call. V lost 5 bases and J lost 5, with 18 bases in between. The CDR3 totals 15 residues. Germline V gene lookup returns CDR1 SGHTA and CDR2 FQGNSA. The CDR3 sequence is CASSTRGLGVTEAFF. The DNA for the CDR3 is TGTGCCAGCAGCACCCGGGGTCTCGGGGTAACTGAAGCTTTCTTT.

V usage is TRBV5-1 and J usage is TRBJ1-1; 8 bases are a match to TRBD1. The CDR3 is 15 residues long. Germline values: CDR1 SGHRS, CDR2 YFSETQ. The ends lost 4 bases at V and 0 bases at J; junction bases unmatched: 5. In DNA form, the CDR3 reads TGCGCCAGCAGCGGGACAGGCATAATGAACACTGAAGCTTTCTTT. Residues: CASSGTGIMNTEAFF.

The rearrangement joins TRBV4-1 to TRBJ1-2, with unresolved D. Germline CDR1 is MGHRA and CDR2 is YSYEKL. With 0 bases removed from V and 4 bases from J, the gap between germline ends came to 12 bases. The CDR3 has 15 amino acids. This CDR3 reads CASSQDVGSSYGYTF. The CDR3 DNA sequence: TGCGCCAGCAGCCAAGATGTGGGCAGCTCCTATGGCTACACCTTC.

The V and J genes are TRBV29-1 and TRBJ2-1; 9 nucleotides align to TRBD2. The V gene's germline CDR1 is SQVTM and CDR2 ANQGSEA. J lost 5 bases, V lost 6 bases, and 14 bases had no gene match. The CDR3 is made up of 16 amino acids. CDR3 in amino acids: CSVQRGSGSGDNEQFF. CDR3 nucleotides: TGCAGCGTCCAAAGGGGTAGCGGGAGTGGCGACAATGAGCAGTTCTTC.

CDR3 loop: CASSFSGGYEQYF. As DNA, the CDR3 is TGTGCCAGCAGCTTCTCAGGGGGCTACGAGCAGTACTTC. This sequence joins TRBV27 and TRBJ2-7; 7 bases align to TRBD1. The germline CDR1 and CDR2 sequences are MNHEY and SMNVEV (reference sequence). The CDR3 runs 13 residues. The trim removed 6 bases at V and 3 bases at J, leaving 5 bases unmatched.

The sample holds many counts of this clone. The chain carries TRBV6-6 and TRBJ2-7; 13 bases match TRBD2. The CDR3 runs 17 residues. J was trimmed by 6 bases and V by 5 bases; bases with no gene match: 13. Germline CDR1 and CDR2: MNHNY and SVGAGI (reference sequence). The CDR3 reads CASSLLGLAGVPSEQYF. Here the CDR3 DNA reads TGTGCCAGCAGTCTCCTAGGACTAGCGGGAGTCCCCAGCGAGCAGTACTTC.

The chain uses TRBV10-3 and TRBJ1-5; the D gene is possibly TRBD1 (6 bases). The CDR3 covers 14 residues. The ends were cut back, 8 bases at V and 2 bases at J, with 13 bases in the middle. Germline values: CDR1 ENHRY, CDR2 SYGVKD. CDR3 in amino acids: CAIAREGGNQPQHF. CDR3 in DNA: TGTGCCATCGCCCGGGAGGGGGGCAATCAGCCCCAGCATTTT.

The chain couples TRBV28 to TRBJ1-1; TRBD1 might be the D (5 bases). Germline-derived CDR1 and CDR2 are MDHEN and SYDVKM. V was cut by 3 bases and J by 4 bases, with 12 bases left in between. This CDR3 is 14 amino acids long. CDR3 amino acids: CASSFFAGFTEAFF. Written as DNA, the CDR3 is TGTGCCAGCAGTTTTTTTGCAGGGTTCACTGAAGCTTTCTTT.

CDR3 sequence reads: CASSVAYLDRGNTIYF. In DNA, the CDR3 is TGTGCCAGCAGCGTAGCCTATCTGGACAGGGGAAACACCATATATTTT. V gene TRBV9 combines with J gene TRBJ1-3; 7 bases map to TRBD1. The junction had 7 bases not matched to a gene; V was cut back by 0 bases and J by 4 bases. Germline lookup yields CDR1 SGDLS and CDR2 YYNGEE. The CDR3 spans 16 residues.

The chain combines TRBV27 with TRBJ1-1; tentative D call: TRBD1 (5 bases). Trimming took 3 bases from V and 1 from J, leaving 6 bases between them. This CDR3 comprises 13 residues. Germline CDR1 reads MNHEY; CDR2 reads SMNVEV (reference sequence). CDR3 sequence (DNA): TGTGCCAGCAGTTTTGGGGCGAACACTGAAGCTTTCTTT. This codes for CASSFGANTEAFF.